This TCR beta chain was observed in a study of T cell changes during pregnancy in multiple sclerosis. Method: immunoSEQ multiplex PCR; TCRdb's copy keeps in-frame clones and lacks some. This sample has some 80,000 clones, with 94% found just once. This TCR was sampled from a female donor with multiple sclerosis, enrolled in a pregnancy study. Sequenced material: CD4+ T cells from peripheral blood mononuclear cells, taken after pregnancy.

The CDR3 loop is CASSLQNRGTDTQYF. The CDR3 region has the DNA TGTGCCAGCAGTTTGCAAAACAGGGGCACAGATACGCAGTATTTT. The chain carries TRBV27 and TRBJ2-3, with TRBD1 as a possible D gene (6 bases). Germline V gene lookup returns CDR1 MNHEY and CDR2 SMNVEV (reference sequence). The CDR3 spans 15 residues. Trimming shortened V by 3 bases and J by 1 base, and 11 bases separated the two germline ends.